Sequencing of this TCR beta chain was carried out in a study of T cells in Graves' hyperthyroidism and ophthalmopathy. These patients, aged 18 to 65, had recently diagnosed hyperthyroidism lasting under 2 months. This clonotype was observed a handful of times. CDR1 SEHNR and CDR2 FQNEAQ come from the germline V gene (reference sequence). Trimming cost V 5 bases and J 0 bases; bases outside gene matches: 12. The CDR3 has 19 amino acids. From RNA transcripts, TCR beta CDR3 regions were amplified. TCR CDR3 regions were first amplified by RT-PCR with HTBI primers. TCRdb independently ran MiXCR on the multiplex PCR reads; one entry per CDR3 protein. The data show hundreds of thousands of distinct CDR3 sequences, roughly 15% seen once.

The sequenced material came from blood. The TCR sequence derives from a woman younger than 35 with Graves' hyperthyroidism. V usage is TRBV7-9 and J usage is TRBJ2-1; TRBD2 aligns across 11 bases. CDR3 sequence: CASSAGLAGSSSSYNEQFF. For the CDR3, the DNA is TGTGCCAGCAGCGCAGGACTAGCGGGCTCCTCGAGCTCCTACAATGAGCAGTTCTTC.